The 32 T cell receptor beta chains listed next were all sequenced from one sample in a study of T cells in localized non-small cell lung cancer (dated by TCRdb to the early 2020s). Library creation used the immunoSEQ multiplex PCR assay. In TCRdb, the immuneACCESS table is reduced to in-frame sequences with V and J assigned. These tables do not hold every clone; where another copy was compared, an unresolved V gene accounts for under half, and the others remain unexplained. The sample records 25,000 or so clones, about 86% of which are singletons. Approximately 14% of the sample is taken by the ten largest. Sequencing used peripheral blood, obtained before any cancer treatment. These receptors all stem from a female donor at least 60 years old with stage I lung adenocarcinoma.

The V and J genes are TRBV19 and TRBJ1-2; no clear D gene. Germline CDR1 LNHDA, CDR2 SQIVND (reference sequence). The CDR3 extends over 14 amino acids. V was pared by 4 bases and J by 4 bases, with 13 bases between. The DNA for the CDR3 is TGTGCCAGTAGTAGGGAAGGGATCTCCTATGGCTACACCTTC. Its translation: CASSREGISYGYTF.

This chain joins TRBV2 and TRBJ1-2, with D perhaps matching TRBD1 (6 bases). The germline CDR1 and CDR2 sequences are SNHLY and FYNNEI. The CDR3 contains 14 residues. Between the trimmed V and J ends, which lost 4 bases and 4 bases, there was a span of 13 bases. The CDR3 sequence is CASSAQGMSYGYTF. The CDR3 region has the DNA TGTGCCAGCAGTGCCCAGGGGATGAGCTATGGCTACACCTTC.

This chain joins TRBV12-1 and TRBJ2-3; the table's D call of TRBD1 was not tested on the DNA. TRBV12-1 is a pseudogene segment. There are 20 residues in the CDR3. CDR3 residues: CASSSDRPPPWGLQGDTQYF. The CDR3 DNA reads as TGTGCCAGCAGCTCAGACCGACCCCCACCTTGGGGGCTCCAGGGGGATACGCAGTATTTT.

This sequence joins TRBV19 and TRBJ1-5; TRBD1 agrees at 7 bases. V gave up 3 bases and J gave up 5 bases; unmatched junction bases: 7. CDR1 is LNHDA, CDR2 SQIVND, per germline (reference sequence). The length of the CDR3 is 15 residues. The CDR3 DNA reads as TGTGCCAGTAGTATGCAGGGACAGCCTTATCAGCCCCAGCATTTT. The encoded protein is CASSMQGQPYQPQHF.

J is TRBJ2-7 and V is TRBV5-1, with a possible D match to TRBD1 (6 bases). CDR3 length: 15 amino acids. Trimming took off 3 bases at V and 5 bases at J, with 18 bases between the two ends. Germline CDR1 and CDR2: SGHRS and YFSETQ. CDR3 amino acids: CASSSPRGGPHEQYF. CDR3 sequence (DNA): TGCGCCAGCAGCTCACCCAGGGGCGGTCCCCACGAGCAGTACTTC.

The V gene is TRBV11-3, the J gene TRBJ1-3; D is ambiguous. Germline CDR1 and CDR2: SGHNT and YENEEA. V shed 5 bases and J shed 0 bases, with 8 bases lying between them. The CDR3 is made up of 14 amino acids. CDR3 sequence reads: CASSMGHSGNTIYF. In DNA form, the CDR3 reads TGTGCCAGCAGCATGGGTCACTCTGGAAACACCATATATTTT.

The rearrangement uses TRBV2 and TRBJ1-4; 7 nucleotides match TRBD1. With V trimmed by 6 bases and J by 6 bases, 10 bases remained unmatched. The CDR3 consists of 15 residues. Germline values: CDR1 SNHLY, CDR2 FYNNEI. The CDR3 DNA sequence: TGTGCCAGCAGGGTTACAGGGGCGGTGGATGAAAAACTGTTTTTT. Translating gives CASRVTGAVDEKLFF.

The J gene is TRBJ2-2, the V gene TRBV5-1; 9 bases map to TRBD1. The V gene's germline CDR1 is SGHRS and CDR2 YFSETQ. This CDR3 is built from 14 residues. With 4 bases clipped from V and 5 bases from J, the junction kept 3 bases outside the gene matches. For the CDR3, the DNA is TGCGCCAGCAGCGTAGGACAGGGGACCGGGGAGCTGTTTTTT. Residues: CASSVGQGTGELFF.

V is TRBV27 and J is TRBJ2-7; D gene uncertain. This CDR3 comprises 15 residues. Trimming stripped 7 bases from V and 1 base from J, with 17 bases between. The germline V gene has CDR1 MNHEY and CDR2 SMNVEV (reference sequence). CDR3 bases: TGTGCCAGCACCCCTAAGGCCGCCGCGTCCTACGAGCAGTACTTC. Encoded protein: CASTPKAAASYEQYF.

The chain recombines TRBV18 with TRBJ2-7, with no clear D. The CDR3 loop spans 19 amino acids. Germline lookup yields CDR1 KGHSH and CDR2 LQKENI. V dropped 2 bases and J dropped 3 bases, with 26 bases sitting between them. CDR3 amino acids: CASSPGTHLYTPTHYEQYF. The CDR3 region has the DNA TGTGCCAGCTCACCAGGCACACACCTCTACACCCCGACCCACTACGAGCAGTACTTC.

V usage is TRBV30 and J usage is TRBJ2-3, with D tentatively TRBD2 (6 bases). The germline V gene has CDR1 GTSNPN and CDR2 SVGIG (reference sequence). V was cut by 1 base and J by 2 bases, with 16 bases left in between. The CDR3 sequence is 16 residues long. CDR3 protein: CAWSGGLQLITDTQYF. CDR3 bases: TGTGCCTGGAGTGGGGGACTGCAGTTGATCACAGATACGCAGTATTTT.

V gene TRBV6-4 combines with J gene TRBJ1-5; D might be TRBD1 (5 bases). Trimming pared 0 bases from V and 5 bases from J, leaving 26 bases between. The CDR3 totals 20 residues. The germline CDR1 and CDR2 sequences are MRHNA and SNTAGT. The CDR3 region has the DNA TGTGCCAGCAGTGACTCGATAAGGGACCACACTTACTATTATGATCAGCCCCAGCATTTT. Protein product: CASSDSIRDHTYYYDQPQHF.

This clone was seen a few times. The chain joins TRBV19 to TRBJ1-1; perhaps TRBD1 as D (5 bases). CDR3 length: 13 residues. V was clipped by 3 bases and J by 4 bases, with 9 bases between them. Germline V gives CDR1 LNHDA, CDR2 SQIVND (reference sequence). CDR3 coding DNA: TGTGCCAGTAGTATGGGACTTAGCACTGAAGCTTTCTTT. This encodes CASSMGLSTEAFF.

The CDR3 region is CAWTDRAGYTF. CDR3 nucleotides: TGTGCCTGGACAGACAGGGCTGGCTACACCTTC. The chain combines TRBV30 with TRBJ1-2; 7 bases line up with TRBD1. V dropped 4 bases and J dropped 7; count of bases not matched to a gene: 3. Germline V CDR1 and CDR2: GTSNPN, SVGIG (reference sequence). The CDR3 is made up of 11 amino acids.

This rearrangement joins TRBV2 to TRBJ1-2; D is unclear. V was trimmed by 1 base and J by 5 bases, leaving 14 bases between them. The CDR3 totals 15 residues. Germline V gene sequence: CDR1 SNHLY, CDR2 FYNNEI. The CDR3 here is CASSEGILTTYGYTF. The CDR3 DNA follows: TGTGCCAGCAGTGAAGGGATTCTGACTACTTATGGCTACACCTTC.

Here the CDR3 reads CASSRTGPLRYEQYF. The CDR3 DNA reads TGTGCCAGCAGCCGTACGGGACCGCTGCGGTACGAGCAGTACTTC. This chain joins TRBV5-5 and TRBJ2-7; either TRBD1 or TRBD2 may supply D (5 bases each). The ends were cut back, 4 bases at V and 4 bases at J, with 18 bases in the middle. Germline loops: CDR1 SGHKS, CDR2 YYEKEE (reference sequence). This CDR3 contains 15 residues. The full variable domain, in which reference TRBV5-5 and TRBJ2-7 provide the parts outside the CDR3, is DAGVTQSPTHLIKTRGQQVTLRCSPISGHKSVSWYQQVLGQGPQFIFQYYEKEERGRGNFPDRFSARQFPNYSSELNVNALLLGDSALYLCASSRTGPLRYEQYFGPGTRLTVT.

The CDR3 protein is CASNLQGADYGYTF. As DNA, the CDR3 is TGTGCCAGCAACCTACAGGGAGCGGACTATGGCTACACCTTC. This sequence joins TRBV7-9 and TRBJ1-2; possibly TRBD1 for D (6 bases). V was cut by 7 bases and J by 3 bases, with 15 bases left in between. Germline V gene lookup returns CDR1 SEHNR and CDR2 FQNEAQ (reference sequence). The CDR3 is made up of 14 amino acids.

The chain has TRBV2 and TRBJ2-7, with 10 bases identical to TRBD2. The CDR3 extends over 17 amino acids. Germline lookup yields CDR1 SNHLY and CDR2 FYNNEI. The V and J ends lost 3 bases and 2 bases, in that order; junction bases with no gene match: 10. The CDR3: CASSDGGMGLAPYEQYF. Here the CDR3 DNA reads TGTGCCAGCAGTGACGGAGGTATGGGACTAGCGCCCTACGAGCAGTACTTC.

The rearrangement uses TRBV9 and TRBJ2-5; maybe TRBD1 (6 bases). Germline values: CDR1 SGDLS, CDR2 YYNGEE. CDR3 length: 15 residues. Between the trimmed V and J ends, which lost 0 bases and 4 bases, there was a span of 13 bases. CDR3 loop: CASSVALGAGETQYF. The CDR3 DNA sequence: TGTGCCAGCAGCGTAGCTCTGGGGGCGGGAGAGACCCAGTACTTC.

The chain carries TRBV6-1 and TRBJ1-2; 8 positions match TRBD1. CDR1 MNHNS and CDR2 SASEGT come from the germline V gene. This CDR3 contains 15 residues. V shed 5 bases and J 8 bases; nucleotides not matched to a gene: 13. The CDR3: CASSIKGQGSKGYTF. CDR3 DNA sequence: TGTGCCAGCAGTATTAAAGGACAGGGATCGAAAGGCTACACCTTC.

V usage is TRBV5-1 and J usage is TRBJ2-5; 8 bases are shared with TRBD1. The V and J ends lost 4 bases and 5 bases, in that order; junction bases with no gene match: 10. Per the germline V gene, CDR1 is SGHRS and CDR2 is YFSETQ. This CDR3 comprises 15 residues. This CDR3 is CASSATGVMWETQYF. CDR3 sequence (DNA): TGCGCCAGCAGCGCGACAGGGGTAATGTGGGAGACCCAGTACTTC.

This clone has a single count. The chain combines TRBV7-3 with TRBJ1-2; the match to TRBD1 covers 11 bases. Per the germline V gene, CDR1 is SGHTA and CDR2 is FQGTGA. CDR3 size: 16 residues. J was trimmed by 4 bases and V by 5 bases; bases with no gene match: 9. The CDR3 bases are TGTGCCAGCAGCCTTGGACAGGGGGCGCAGGGCTATGGCTACACCTTC. Translation: CASSLGQGAQGYGYTF.

The chain uses TRBV19 and TRBJ1-2; D is possibly TRBD1 (5 bases). Germline lookup yields CDR1 LNHDA and CDR2 SQIVND (reference sequence). V was pared by 5 bases and J by 4 bases, with 17 bases between. There are 15 residues in the CDR3. This chain's CDR3 is CASSARSRGGYGYTF. In nucleotides, the CDR3 is TGTGCCAGTAGTGCAAGGTCCCGGGGGGGCTATGGCTACACCTTC.

The CDR3 coding sequence is TGTGCCAGCAGCGAGAGGGGGGCAGGTTGGGAAAAACTGTTTTTT. Amino acid sequence: CASSERGAGWEKLFF. J is TRBJ1-4 and V is TRBV25-1, with TRBD1 as a possible D gene (6 bases). The V end lost 6 bases, the J end lost 8 bases, and 19 bases lay between the germline ends. The CDR3 consists of 15 residues. Germline CDR1 MGHDK, CDR2 SYGVNS.

As regards this clone: The junction and the germline gene differ at one end; a read error may be behind it. This rearrangement joins TRBV6-4 to TRBJ2-2, with 7 bases that match TRBD1. The germline V gene has CDR1 MRHNA and CDR2 SNTAGT. The CDR3 is 16 residues long. The CDR3 loop is CASSYSGTANTGELFF. DNA of the CDR3: TGTGCCAGCAGTTACTCCGGGACAGCGAACACCGGGGAGCTGTTTTTT.

Turning to this clone: The junction and the germline gene differ at one end; a read error may be behind it. This rearrangement joins TRBV25-1 to TRBJ1-1; TRBD1 matches 9 bases. Germline CDR1 reads MGHDK; CDR2 reads SYGVNS. CDR3 length equals 18 residues. In DNA, the CDR3 is TGTGCCAGCAGCGAATACGGGACAGGGAAAGGGGAGAACACTGAAGCTTTCTTT. Amino acids: CASSEYGTGKGENTEAFF. Filled out from reference TRBV25-1 and TRBJ1-1, the complete variable domain reads EADIYQTPRYLVIGTGKKITLECSQTMGHDKMYWYQQDPGMELHLIHYSYGVNSTEKGDLSSESTVSRIRTEHFPLTLESARPSHTSQYLCASSEYGTGKGENTEAFFGQGTRLTVV.

This clone was seen a handful of times. The V and J genes are TRBV5-4 and TRBJ1-3, with D perhaps TRBD1 (5 bases). Germline loops: CDR1 SGHNT, CDR2 YYREEE (reference sequence). Between the trimmed V and J ends, which lost 0 bases and 4 bases, there was a span of 17 bases. The CDR3 covers 17 residues. CDR3 bases: TGTGCCAGCAGCTTGGGAGGGACCGGGAGGTCGGGAAACACCATATATTTT. Translation: CASSLGGTGRSGNTIYF.

The J gene is TRBJ2-7, the V gene TRBV4-1; 11 positions match TRBD1. J gave up 2 bases and V 5 bases, and 8 bases lay outside the gene matches. CDR3 length: 16 residues. CDR1 and CDR2 from the germline V gene are MGHRA and YSYEKL. The CDR3, as DNA: TGCGCCAGCAGCTGGGGACAGGGGGTTGGGGCCTACGAGCAGTACTTC. Protein: CASSWGQGVGAYEQYF.

The chain recombines TRBV6-6 with TRBJ2-1; D may correspond to TRBD1 or TRBD2 (5 bases each). The CDR3 loop spans 14 amino acids. Trimming removed 5 bases at V and 4 bases at J, with 12 bases between. Per germline, CDR1 MNHNY and CDR2 SVGAGI (reference sequence). The DNA of the CDR3 is TGTGCCAGCAGTCCGGGGCAGGGTTACAATGAGCAGTTCTTC. This translates into CASSPGQGYNEQFF.

The CDR3 coding sequence is TGTGCCTGGGACCCGACAGGGCGAGGTTCCGAGCAGTACTTC. It encodes CAWDPTGRGSEQYF. The chain combines TRBV30 with TRBJ2-7, with 7 nucleotides matching TRBD1. With 5 bases clipped from V and 6 bases from J, the junction kept 13 bases outside the gene matches. This CDR3 is built from 14 residues. The germline V gene has CDR1 GTSNPN and CDR2 SVGIG (reference sequence).

By sample fraction, this clone is medium-sized. The chain combines TRBV5-8 with TRBJ1-2; D may be TRBD1 (6 bases). CDR1 and CDR2 from the germline V gene are SGHTS and YDEGEE. Trimming pared 7 bases from V and 8 bases from J, leaving 18 bases between. This CDR3 contains 13 residues. The CDR3 sequence is CASRRTAAHGYTF. As DNA, the CDR3 is TGTGCCAGCCGCCGGACAGCGGCACACGGCTACACCTTC. Based on the CDR3 plus reference TRBV5-8 and TRBJ1-2, the full variable domain is EAGVTQSPTHLIKTRGQQATLRCSPISGHTSVYWYQQALGLGLQFLLWYDEGEERNRGNFPPRFSGRQFPNYSSELNVNALELEDSALYLCASRRTAAHGYTFGSGTRLTVV.

This clone was seen only once. CDR3 in DNA: TGTGCCAGCAGCCTGAAAACCTCTAATGAAAAACTGTTTTTT. Translated: CASSLKTSNEKLFF. The chain carries TRBV13 and TRBJ1-4, with D hard to call. V was cut by 5 bases and J by 3 bases, with 10 bases left in between. The CDR3 contains 14 residues. CDR1 and CDR2 from the germline V gene are PRHDT and FYEKMQ (reference sequence).